This T cell receptor (beta chain) came from a study of blood T cells in healthy people across ages. Together with a sample-barcoded 5' primer, a J-beta primer mix was included in a second PCR lasting roughly 6 to 12 cycles. A single record per CDR3 protein comes from TCRdb applying MiXCR to the 5' RACE reads. In the table there are some 700,000 distinct CDR3 sequences, roughly 20% of which are singletons. V was cut by 2 bases and J by 0 bases, with 9 bases left in between. This CDR3 is 15 amino acids long. Per the germline V gene, CDR1 is MRHNA and CDR2 is SNTAGT. Sequenced: blood. The rearrangement uses TRBV6-4 and TRBJ2-3; either TRBD1 or TRBD2 may supply D (5 bases each). The sequence derives from a man aged 70-80 years in good health. In DNA, the CDR3 is TGTGCCAGCAGTGACCCCCGGGACAGCACAGATACGCAGTATTTT. It is translated as CASSDPRDSTDTQYF.